This entry lists 6 T cell receptor beta chains sequenced from one sample in a study of CD8 T cells in ankylosing spondylitis. TCRdb recomputed calls from the 5' RACE reads with MiXCR, one row per CDR3 protein. In the table there are about 340,000 distinct CDR3 sequences, about 15% of which are singletons. Sequences were obtained from blood, either unsorted or a sorted T cell fraction (not recorded which). Receptors originate from a male donor with ankylosing spondylitis or in good health (not recorded which).

This clonotype has only a few counts. V gene TRBV7-2 combines with J gene TRBJ2-7; tentatively, D is TRBD2 (6 bases). The CDR3 loop spans 15 amino acids. The V gene's germline CDR1 is SGHTA and CDR2 FQGNSA. Between the trimmed V and J ends, which lost 5 bases and 6 bases, there was a span of 20 bases. The CDR3: CASSPRRDFSTEQYF. CDR3 sequence (DNA): TGTGCCAGCAGCCCCCGCCGGGACTTCTCCACCGAGCAGTACTTC.

This clonotype was detected only a few times. This chain links TRBV5-1 with TRBJ2-7; TRBD1 might be the D (6 bases). This CDR3 contains 15 residues. With 0 bases removed from V and 2 bases from J, the gap between germline ends came to 12 bases. CDR1 and CDR2 (germline): SGHRS, YFSETQ. CDR3 residues: CASSLAPWGPYEQYF. In DNA, the CDR3 is TGCGCCAGCAGCTTGGCCCCCTGGGGGCCCTACGAGCAGTACTTC.

There are many counts of this clonotype. V is TRBV7-2 and J is TRBJ1-2; TRBD1 matches at 7 bases. Germline CDR1 is SGHTA and CDR2 is FQGNSA. This CDR3 region has 15 residues. V lost 0 bases and J lost 2; bases outside the gene matches: 3. The CDR3 sequence: CASSLATTGNYGYTF. CDR3 nucleotide sequence: TGTGCCAGCAGCTTAGCCACGACAGGGAACTATGGCTACACCTTC.

The J gene is TRBJ2-3, the V gene TRBV20-1, with D perhaps TRBD1 (5 bases). The CDR3 spans 13 residues. V lost 5 bases, J lost 2 bases, and 11 bases lay in between. The germline CDR1 and CDR2 sequences are DFQATT and SNEGSKA (reference sequence). The CDR3 nucleotides read TGCAGTGCTTACCAGGGTATCACAGATACGCAGTATTTT. Amino acid sequence: CSAYQGITDTQYF.

At least ten counts were recorded for this clonotype. This chain uses TRBV12-3 or TRBV12-4 with TRBJ2-3; a weak D match, TRBD2 (6 bases). The CDR3 length is 15 residues. V dropped 3 bases and J dropped 4 bases, with 14 bases sitting between them. CDR3 coding DNA: TGTGCCAGCAGTTTTGGGGGTCCGGGGGCAGATACGCAGTATTTT. Its translation: CASSFGGPGADTQYF.

This chain connects TRBV7-9 to TRBJ2-1; 9 bases agree with TRBD2. The trim removed 5 bases at V and 1 base at J, leaving 9 bases unmatched. CDR1 is SEHNR and CDR2 is FQNEAQ in the germline V gene (reference sequence). CDR3 length equals 17 residues. Here the CDR3 reads CASSPRTSESSYNEQFF. CDR3 DNA: TGTGCCAGCAGCCCCCGGACTAGCGAGTCGTCCTACAATGAGCAGTTCTTC.